This TCR beta chain was observed in a study of T cell changes during pregnancy in multiple sclerosis. In germline, CDR1 is SGHAT, CDR2 FQNNGV. Trimming cost V 1 base and J 11 bases; bases outside gene matches: 6. CDR3 size: 13 residues. TCRdb keeps only in-frame clones here, not all; method: immunoSEQ multiplex PCR. Of nearly 60,000 clones in the sample, 91% were seen once. The source is a female donor in good health, enrolled as a control in a pregnancy study. Sample: CD4+ T cells from peripheral blood mononuclear cells, taken after pregnancy. V is TRBV11-2 and J is TRBJ2-3; 7 nucleotides line up with TRBD1. DNA of the CDR3: TGTGCCAGCAGCTTAGGCCGGACAGGAGGGCAGTATTTT. Protein: CASSLGRTGGQYF.